This T cell receptor beta chain was profiled in a study of blood T cells in healthy people across ages. The CDR3 totals 14 residues. V lost 1 base and J lost 5, with 14 bases in between. Germline assignment: CDR1 SQVTM and CDR2 ANQGSEA. Alongside a J-beta primer mix, a sample-barcoded 5' primer served in a second PCR lasting about 7 to 12 cycles. TCRdb processed the 5' RACE reads anew with MiXCR; each CDR3 protein has one entry. The repertoire holds some 1.5 million distinct CDR3 sequences, with roughly 30% as singletons. The source of this sequence is a woman in her twenties or thirties in good health. Input material: blood. This rearrangement joins TRBV29-1 to TRBJ2-5; maybe TRBD2 (6 bases). The CDR3 DNA sequence: TGCAGCGTTGAAGCATCGGGACTGTGGGAGACCCAGTACTTC. This gives the protein CSVEASGLWETQYF.